A selection of T cell receptor beta chains follows, all from one sample in a study of cytomegalovirus exposure and HLA in healthy donors. Sequencing was performed with immunoSEQ multiplex PCR; in TCRdb, only in-frame clones are kept and a portion is missing. The sample table includes tens of thousands of clones. Sequenced input: PBMCs. The receptor set was obtained from a man aged 45-60 years in good health and CMV-seropositive. Both conserved end residues are part of each CDR3. The D gene is left open where the match is weak.

D: TRBD2; J: TRBJ2-2; V: TRBV9; CDR3: CASSGRTSGNTGELFF; DNA: TGTGCCAGCAGCGGCCGGACTAGCGGGAACACCGGGGAGCTGTTTTTT
D: NA; J: TRBJ2-1; V: TRBV7-9; CDR3: CASSLVGGTYNEQFF; DNA: TGTGCCAGCAGCTTAGTAGGCGGGACCTACAATGAGCAGTTCTTC
D: TRBD2; J: TRBJ2-1; V: TRBV29-1; CDR3: CSVTAGAGGHNEQFF; DNA: TGCAGCGTTACTGCTGGAGCGGGAGGGCACAATGAGCAGTTCTTC
D: NA; J: TRBJ2-1; V: TRBV6-5; CDR3: CASRRGSGLYNEQFF; DNA: TGTGCCAGCAGGCGTGGTAGCGGTCTATACAATGAGCAGTTCTTC
D: NA; J: TRBJ1-2; V: TRBV6-1; CDR3: CASSELVTQANYGYTF; DNA: TGTGCCAGCAGTGAGTTGGTCACTCAGGCTAACTATGGCTACACCTTC
D: TRBD1; J: TRBJ1-5; V: TRBV27; CDR3: CASSLSPNRGGKHF; DNA: TGTGCCAGCAGTTTGAGCCCAAACAGGGGGGGAAAGCATTTT
D: TRBD1; J: TRBJ2-3; V: TRBV10-2; CDR3: CASRAGTGFTDTQYF; DNA: TGCGCCAGCCGCGCCGGGACAGGGTTCACAGATACGCAGTATTTT
D: NA; J: TRBJ2-7; V: TRBV6-5; CDR3: CASSYSKASRVYEQYF; DNA: TGTGCCAGCAGTTACTCGAAGGCTAGCAGAGTTTACGAGCAGTACTTC
D: NA; J: TRBJ1-4; V: TRBV27; CDR3: CASKGLGGEKLFF; DNA: TGTGCCAGCAAAGGGCTGGGGGGTGAAAAACTGTTTTTT
D: TRBD1; J: TRBJ1-5; V: TRBV6-6; CDR3: CASSRTGPNQPQHF; DNA: TGTGCCAGCAGCCGGACAGGACCCAATCAGCCCCAGCATTTT
D: NA; J: TRBJ1-1; V: TRBV2; CDR3: CASSEGRNTEAFF; DNA: TGTGCCAGCAGTGAAGGGAGGAACACTGAAGCTTTCTTT
D: TRBD2; J: TRBJ2-5; V: TRBV29-1; CDR3: CSVAGTRGETQYF; DNA: TGCAGCGTTGCCGGGACTAGGGGGGAGACCCAGTACTTC
D: NA; J: TRBJ1-1; V: TRBV5-5; CDR3: CASSLLGTNTEAFF; DNA: TGTGCCAGCAGCTTGCTCGGTACGAACACTGAAGCTTTCTTT
D: NA; J: TRBJ1-6; V: TRBV27; CDR3: CASSLPRAPNSPLHF; DNA: TGTGCCAGCAGTTTACCCAGGGCCCCAAATTCACCCCTCCACTTT
D: NA; J: TRBJ1-2; V: TRBV9; CDR3: CASSVGSVYGYTF; DNA: TGTGCCAGCAGCGTAGGTTCAGTCTATGGCTACACCTTC
D: TRBD1; J: TRBJ1-5; V: TRBV4-3; CDR3: CASSQDRISNQPQHF; DNA: TGCGCCAGCAGCCAGGACAGGATCTCTAATCAGCCCCAGCATTTT
D: NA; J: TRBJ1-1; V: TRBV30; CDR3: CAWSEWAVGVRAFF; DNA: TGTGCCTGGAGTGAGTGGGCAGTAGGGGTGAGAGCTTTCTTT
D: NA; J: TRBJ1-3; V: TRBV5-1; CDR3: CASSWGGVFPGNTIYF; DNA: TGCGCCAGCAGCTGGGGGGGGGTCTTTCCTGGAAACACCATATATTTT
D: NA; J: TRBJ2-5; V: TRBV7-9; CDR3: CASSLEAGLQETQYF; DNA: TGTGCCAGCAGCTTAGAGGCAGGGTTACAAGAGACCCAGTACTTC
D: TRBD1; J: TRBJ1-5; V: TRBV30; CDR3: CAWDLTGVNQPQHF; DNA: TGTGCCTGGGACCTAACAGGGGTCAATCAGCCCCAGCATTTT
D: NA; J: TRBJ1-5; V: TRBV19; CDR3: CASSVARMSNQPQHF; DNA: TGTGCCAGTAGTGTAGCCAGGATGAGCAATCAGCCCCAGCATTTT
D: NA; J: TRBJ2-7; V: TRBV6-5; CDR3: CASSPETGSYEQYF; DNA: TGTGCCAGCAGTCCTGAAACAGGGTCCTACGAGCAGTACTTC
D: NA; J: TRBJ2-3; V: TRBV12-2; CDR3: CASRLARGLAGGPDTQYF; DNA: TGTGCAAGTCGCTTAGCGAGAGGACTAGCGGGAGGGCCGGATACGCAGTATTTT
D: NA; J: TRBJ2-3; V: TRBV7-9; CDR3: CASSLVGWGPNTDTQYF; DNA: TGTGCCAGCAGCTTAGTCGGGTGGGGGCCAAACACAGATACGCAGTATTTT
D: NA; J: TRBJ2-1; V: TRBV5-4; CDR3: CASSFPLRSSYNEQFF; DNA: TGTGCCAGCAGCTTCCCTCTACGTAGCTCCTACAATGAGCAGTTCTTC
D: TRBD2; J: TRBJ2-3; V: TRBV5-6; CDR3: CASSLESGRTTDTQYF; DNA: TGTGCCAGCAGCTTGGAAAGCGGGAGGACTACAGATACGCAGTATTTT
D: NA; J: TRBJ1-2; V: TRBV11-2; CDR3: CASSPMTANYGYTF; DNA: TGTGCCAGCAGCCCCATGACAGCTAACTATGGCTACACCTTC
D: NA; J: TRBJ2-1; V: TRBV15; CDR3: CATSRGSLVFEQFF; DNA: TGTGCCACCAGCAGAGGATCCCTAGTATTCGAGCAGTTCTTC
D: NA; J: TRBJ2-5; V: TRBV27; CDR3: CASSSRGRETQYF; DNA: TGTGCCAGCAGTTCTAGGGGCCGGGAGACCCAGTACTTC
D: TRBD1; J: TRBJ1-2; V: TRBV11-2; CDR3: CASSFGTGGEGYTF; DNA: TGTGCCAGCAGCTTCGGGACAGGGGGCGAGGGCTACACCTTC
D: NA; J: TRBJ2-6; V: TRBV6-5; CDR3: CASGFDTGANVLTF; DNA: TGTGCCAGCGGGTTTGACACTGGGGCCAACGTCCTGACTTTC
D: NA; J: TRBJ1-2; V: TRBV4-3; CDR3: CASSHLLEGEGYTF; DNA: TGCGCCAGCAGCCATTTGTTAGAGGGCGAGGGCTACACCTTC
D: NA; J: TRBJ2-1; V: TRBV7-6; CDR3: CASSLVGGSGFSYNEQFF; DNA: TGTGCCAGCAGCTTAGTTGGGGGGAGCGGGTTCTCCTACAATGAGCAGTTCTTC
D: TRBD2; J: TRBJ2-7; V: TRBV18; CDR3: CASSRTSGHSYEQYF; DNA: TGTGCCAGCTCCCGGACTAGCGGCCATTCCTACGAGCAGTACTTC
D: NA; J: TRBJ2-2; V: TRBV9; CDR3: CASSVAPGATGELFF; DNA: TGTGCCAGCAGCGTAGCTCCGGGTGCCACCGGGGAGCTGTTTTTT
D: NA; J: TRBJ2-2; V: TRBV4-3; CDR3: CASSQDKARTGELFF; DNA: TGCGCCAGCAGCCAAGATAAAGCGCGGACCGGGGAGCTGTTTTTT
D: TRBD1; J: TRBJ1-1; V: TRBV19; CDR3: CASRHRGHTEAFF; DNA: TGTGCCAGTAGACACAGGGGGCACACTGAAGCTTTCTTT
D: TRBD1; J: TRBJ1-1; V: TRBV4-2; CDR3: CASSQEQGENTEAFF; DNA: TGTGCCAGCAGCCAAGAGCAGGGGGAGAACACTGAAGCTTTCTTT
D: NA; J: TRBJ2-7; V: TRBV11-2; CDR3: CASSLEQGTPYEQYF; DNA: TGTGCCAGCAGCTTAGAGCAGGGTACCCCCTACGAGCAGTACTTC
D: TRBD1; J: TRBJ1-2; V: TRBV16; CDR3: CASSHGPGTGVTYGYTF; DNA: TGTGCCAGCAGCCATGGGCCCGGGACAGGAGTTACTTATGGCTACACCTTC
D: TRBD2; J: TRBJ2-7; V: TRBV4-3; CDR3: CASSQGISGSSYEQYF; DNA: TGCGCCAGCAGCCAAGGCATTAGCGGGTCTTCCTACGAGCAGTACTTC
D: NA; J: TRBJ1-5; V: TRBV6-5; CDR3: CASSSRYSGQPQHF; DNA: TGTGCCAGCAGTTCCCGATATAGCGGTCAGCCCCAGCATTTT
D: NA; J: TRBJ1-1; V: TRBV7-8; CDR3: CASSFRLADTEAFF; DNA: TGTGCCAGCAGCTTCCGCCTCGCGGACACTGAAGCTTTCTTT
D: NA; J: TRBJ2-5; V: TRBV7-9; CDR3: CASSLGRLAGTQYF; DNA: TGTGCCAGCAGCTTAGGAAGGCTAGCTGGGACCCAGTACTTC